This T cell receptor beta chain came from a study of blood T cell repertoires in COVID-19. At the level of the study: Samples came from the United States, Italy and Spain, spanning acute and convalescent COVID-19. Sources were T cells, B-cell-depleted T cells, or PBMCs; the material itself was cDNA or gDNA.

Cohorts were determined from participant-reported clinical history. Profiled with immunoSEQ multiplex PCR; TCRdb holds only in-frame clones, not every one. The sample consists of just over 250,000 clones, around 84% of them appearing once. The sample consisted of PBMCs or T cells enriched from blood (not recorded which). The sequence was obtained from a man in his thirties or forties with acute COVID-19.

The CDR3, as DNA: TGTGCCAGCAGCTTGGCGGGACAGTTTGGCTATGGCTACACCTTC. It encodes CASSLAGQFGYGYTF. The V call is TRBV11-2, the J call TRBJ1-2; TRBD1 aligns across 7 bases. The ends lost 3 bases at V and 4 bases at J; junction bases unmatched: 8. The CDR3 is 15 amino acids. Germline V gene sequence: CDR1 SGHAT, CDR2 FQNNGV.